One sample yielded the 5 T cell receptor beta chains listed below, sequenced in a study of blood T cell repertoires in COVID-19 (TCRdb year 2020). The method was the immunoSEQ multiplex PCR assay. The source is immuneACCESS, and TCRdb retained only in-frame sequences with V and J called. Part of the clones is not carried over; for the studies checked, unresolved V genes explain less than half of this, and the remainder is unexplained. Counted in this sample were roughly 70,000 clones; 70% to 85% of them appeared once. The leading ten clones occupy about 40% of the sample. Material: peripheral blood. The receptors shown here come from a woman in her 70s with acute or convalescent COVID-19.

V is TRBV6-5 and J is TRBJ1-1; a possible D gene is TRBD1 (5 bases). Trimming took off 6 bases at V and 4 bases at J, with 15 bases between the two ends. CDR3 length: 14 residues. The germline V gene has CDR1 MNHEY and CDR2 SVGAGI. CDR3 amino acids: CASSFRGGGTEAFF. CDR3 nucleotides: TGTGCCAGCAGCTTCCGGGGGGGAGGCACTGAAGCTTTCTTT.

V gene TRBV29-1 combines with J gene TRBJ2-7; 10 bases map to TRBD1. J lost 3 bases, V lost 5 bases, and 4 bases had no gene match. The germline CDR1 and CDR2 sequences are SQVTM and ANQGSEA. This CDR3 has 13 residues. CDR3 nucleotides: TGCAGCGTTATGGGACAGGGGATCTACGAGCAGTACTTC. Residues: CSVMGQGIYEQYF.

This clone has more than one count but fewer than ten. This sequence joins TRBV5-6 and TRBJ2-7; 10 bases match TRBD1. Germline lookup yields CDR1 SGHDT and CDR2 YYEEEE. This CDR3 comprises 16 residues. Trimming took 2 bases from V and 6 from J; bases not matched to a gene: 11. CDR3 protein: CASSFQLGQGYGEQYF. In DNA, the CDR3 is TGTGCCAGCAGCTTTCAGCTGGGACAGGGGTATGGCGAGCAGTACTTC.

The rearrangement joins TRBV7-3 to TRBJ2-2, with 7 bases lining up with TRBD2. The CDR3 spans 17 residues. V was pared by 6 bases and J by 3 bases, with 13 bases of the junction left unmatched. Germline assignment: CDR1 SGHTA and CDR2 FQGTGA. The chain's CDR3 is CASSPNLAAIDTGELFF. As DNA, the CDR3 is TGTGCCAGCAGTCCAAATCTAGCGGCTATTGACACCGGGGAGCTGTTTTTT.

The chain has TRBV7-3 and TRBJ1-2, with D uncertain. Germline V lookup: CDR1 SGHTA, CDR2 FQGTGA. This CDR3 has 13 amino acids. Trimming shortened V by 5 bases and J by 7 bases, and 14 bases separated the two germline ends. The CDR3 protein is CASSMAGKAGYTF. CDR3 DNA: TGTGCCAGCAGCATGGCGGGAAAGGCTGGCTACACCTTC. Supplemented by reference TRBV7-3 and TRBJ1-2, the full variable domain reads GAGVSQTPSNKVTEKGKYVELRCDPISGHTALYWYRQSLGQGPEFLIYFQGTGAADDSGLPNDRFFAVRPEGSVSTLKIQRTERGDSAVYLCASSMAGKAGYTFGSGTRLTVV.